This TCR beta chain derives from a study of blood T cells in healthy people across ages. Broader study findings: Diversity was estimated from one million T cells, and these estimates were considered underestimates.

V was shortened by 5 bases and J by 4 bases, with 17 bases between the two germline ends. CDR1 SGHAT and CDR2 FQNNGV come from the germline V gene. CDR3 length equals 15 residues. In its sample, this clonotype was seen many times. Its matching antigen is unknown. Healthy Caucasians from Russia aged roughly 6 to 95 served as donors. A second roughly 6 to 12 cycle PCR used barcoded and J-beta primers. Per-sample output comprised a minimum of 2.5 million paired-end reads containing CDR3. MiXCR was run by TCRdb on the 5' RACE reads, yielding one entry per CDR3 protein. Found here are some 1.5 million distinct CDR3 sequences, 28% of them singletons; the top ten hold roughly 8.2%.

Sequencing was carried out using blood. This receptor was identified in a woman in her thirties in good health. The rearrangement joins TRBV11-2 to TRBJ1-2, with D perhaps TRBD1 (5 bases). This chain's CDR3 is CASSLLAGSIYGYTF. The CDR3, as DNA: TGTGCCAGCAGCCTCCTGGCAGGGAGTATCTATGGCTACACCTTC.